Following are 29 T cell receptor beta chains from one sample sequenced in a study of tissue T cells after allogeneic stem cell transplantation. Clones were sequenced by immunoSEQ multiplex PCR, and TCRdb holds only the in-frame ones, with some missing. The sample contains 1,500 to 2,000 clones, 48% of which appear only once. Time point denoted: mouse harvest day 14 after allogeneic transplant. The graft held 10^6 splenic CD5+ T cells and 10^7 T-cell-depleted bone marrow cells. The sample comprised gut tissue. These receptors all come from a female BALB/c mouse given C57BL/6 T cells with graft-versus-host disease after an allogeneic hematopoietic cell transplant.

In its sample, this clone was seen once. The gene names given are mouse names. The read comes to an end 1 residue before the CDR3 does, leaving the germline J gene to fill in the end. The chain carries TRBV3 and TRBJ1-1; D not resolved. Trimming removed 2 bases from V and 2 bases from J, with 12 bases in between. CDR3 length: 15 amino acids. The germline gives CDR1 SNHLY, CDR2 FYNGKV (reference sequence). The covered CDR3 bases are TGTGCCAGCAGCTTAAGACCGGGAGGCAACACAGAAGTCTTC. The encoded protein is CASSLRPGGNTEVF. The complete CDR3 sequence is CASSLRPGGNTEVFF.

By share of the sample, this clone is large. The gene names here belong to mouse. The read halts 1 residue ahead of the CDR3 end, with the missing end drawn from the germline J gene. This chain uses TRBV13-1 with TRBJ2-7; D possibly corresponds to TRBD1 (6 bases). The CDR3 covers 14 residues. Germline values: CDR1 NSHNY, CDR2 SYGAGN. With 3 bases removed from V and 4 bases from J, the gap between germline ends came to 14 bases. CDR3 loop: CASSATGRIYEQYF. CDR3 DNA (partial): TGTGCCAGCAGTGCTACAGGGAGGATATATGAACAGTAC.

Regarding this clone: The genes are named according to mouse. The read finishes 1 residue shy of the CDR3 end, and the germline J gene is used to complete it. This chain uses TRBV3 with TRBJ2-2; no clear D. Germline loops: CDR1 SNHLY, CDR2 FYNGKV (reference sequence). Trimming took off 1 base at V and 0 bases at J, with 6 bases between the two ends. The CDR3 sequence is 15 residues long. The CDR3 region is CASSLEKTNTGQLYF. CDR3 bases read: TGTGCCAGCAGCTTAGAAAAGACAAACACCGGGCAGCTCTAC.

Of note for this clone: Mouse germline and gene names are used. The missing CDR3 end, 1 residue past where the read stops, is filled in from the germline J gene. The chain carries TRBV12-2 and TRBJ2-5; TRBD2 agrees at 11 bases. Unmatched junction bases numbered 7, after V lost 6 bases and J lost 3 bases. The germline gives CDR1 SGHLS, CDR2 HYDKME. The CDR3 consists of 15 residues. CDR3 amino acids: CASGDDWGGQDTQYF. The DNA read from the CDR3 is TGTGCCAGCGGTGACGACTGGGGGGGGCAAGACACCCAGTAC.

Details on this clone: The gene symbols are mouse symbols. The read terminates 1 residue ahead of where the CDR3 ends, so the germline J gene completes it. The chain is built from TRBV12-1 and TRBJ1-4; 7 nucleotides agree with TRBD1. Trimming cost V 1 base and J 7 bases; bases outside gene matches: 5. The CDR3 runs to 14 residues. Germline V gives CDR1 SGHSN, CDR2 HYEKVE. The CDR3 DNA, read in part, is TGTGCCAGCTCTCTGAGGGGGCGAAGCGAAAGATTATTT. It yields the protein CASSLRGRSERLF. The CDR3 in full is CASSLRGRSERLFF.

A few counts support this clone. The gene names here belong to mouse. With the read ending 1 residue before the CDR3 end, the germline J gene is used to fill in that end. The chain combines TRBV1 with TRBJ2-7, with TRBD2 identical over 9 bases. The germline V gene encodes CDR1 NSQYPW and CDR2 LRSPGD (reference sequence). The CDR3 loop spans 13 amino acids. The V gene end was trimmed by 6 bases and the J gene end by 4 bases; junction bases not matched to a gene: 4. The CDR3 loop is CTCRETGGYEQYF. The DNA read from the CDR3 is TGCACCTGCAGGGAGACTGGGGGTTATGAACAGTAC. The whole variable domain, filled in from reference TRBV1 and TRBJ2-7, reads VTLLEQNPRWRLVPRGQAVNLRCILKNSQYPWMSWYQQDLQKQLQWLFTLRSPGDKEVKSLPGADYLATRVTDTELRLQVANMSQGRTLYCTCRETGGYEQYFGPGTRLTVL.

About this clone: Gene names denote mouse genes. The missing CDR3 end, 1 residue past where the read stops, is filled in from the germline J gene. The V call is TRBV26, the J call TRBJ1-3; TRBD1 aligns across 7 bases. The CDR3 has 15 amino acids. The germline V gene has CDR1 KGHPV and CDR2 FQNQEV (reference sequence). The ends lost 5 bases at V and 0 bases at J; junction bases unmatched: 4. The CDR3 bases that were read are TGTGCCAGCAGTTGGGACAGAAATTCTGGAAATACGCTCTAT. The encoded protein is CASSWDRNSGNTLY. The whole CDR3 sequence reads CASSWDRNSGNTLYF.

In the case of this clone: Gene names refer to mouse genes. Coverage ceases 1 residue before the CDR3 finishes, and the germline J gene fills in the end. Other DNA sequences of this sample code for an identical CDR3. The chain is built from TRBV15 and TRBJ2-1; no clear D gene. The germline V gene has CDR1 SGHND and CDR2 FRSKSL. V lost 1 base and J 7 bases, leaving 8 bases between the germline ends. This CDR3 region has 13 residues. The sequenced CDR3 bases are TGTGCCAGCAGTTTAGGGGGAGGGGCTGAGCAGTTC. Translation gives CASSLGGGAEQF. The whole CDR3 is CASSLGGGAEQFF.

This clone was seen a handful of times. Gene names are the mouse ones. The sequence runs out 1 residue before the end of the CDR3; the remainder is reconstructed from the germline J gene. The V and J genes are TRBV12-1 and TRBJ2-7; D remains ambiguous. Trimming removed 2 bases at V and 4 bases at J, with 8 bases between. CDR3 size: 12 residues. Germline V gene data show CDR1 as SGHSN and CDR2 as HYEKVE. The CDR3 is CASSPALYEQYF. CDR3 bases read: TGTGCCAGCTCTCCCGCCCTTTATGAACAGTAC.

To note about this clone: Gene and germline names: mouse. The read comes to an end 1 residue before the CDR3 does, leaving the germline J gene to fill in the end. V gene TRBV16 combines with J gene TRBJ2-2, with a weak D call TRBD1 (5 bases). This CDR3 is 16 amino acids long. CDR1 and CDR2 from the germline V gene are SGHSA and FRNQAP. Between the trimmed V and J ends, which lost 1 base and 0 bases, there was a span of 9 bases. The sequenced part of the CDR3 DNA is TGTGCAAGCAGCTTAGTTCGGACAACAAACACCGGGCAGCTCTAC. Translating gives CASSLVRTTNTGQLY. The entire CDR3 protein reads CASSLVRTTNTGQLYF.

Note on this clone: The gene names given are mouse names. The sequence runs out 1 residue before the end of the CDR3; the remainder is reconstructed from the germline J gene. The genes are TRBV20 and TRBJ1-1, with a tentative D call TRBD1 (6 bases). V lost 1 base to trimming and J lost 3 bases, with 9 bases between them. CDR1 is GFQATS, CDR2 STVNSAI, per germline. The CDR3 length is 13 residues. The CDR3 loop reads CGARVGHHTEVFF. The sequenced part of the CDR3 DNA is TGTGGTGCTAGGGTGGGACATCACACAGAAGTCTTC.

Comments on this clone: All gene names here are mouse names. The CDR3 extends 1 residue past the end of the read, so its final part is completed from the germline J gene. The chain employs TRBV26 and TRBJ1-2; a weak D match, TRBD1 (5 bases). Germline CDR1 and CDR2: KGHPV and FQNQEV (reference sequence). V lost 1 base and J 2 bases, leaving 8 bases between the germline ends. CDR3 length equals 14 residues. The CDR3 spells CASSLYQGNSDYTF. The part of the CDR3 DNA that was read is TGTGCCAGCAGTCTGTACCAGGGCAACTCCGACTACACC.

Comments on this clone: The germline and genes are mouse ones. The read comes to an end 1 residue before the CDR3 does, leaving the germline J gene to fill in the end. Distinct nucleotide sequences in the sample also encode this CDR3. The V call is TRBV3, the J call TRBJ1-1; D perhaps matches TRBD1 (5 bases). This CDR3 comprises 14 residues. Germline V CDR1 and CDR2: SNHLY, FYNGKV (reference sequence). The V end lost 3 bases, the J end lost 0 bases, and 8 bases lay between the germline ends. The CDR3 here is CASSFAGPNTEVFF. CDR3 DNA (partial): TGTGCCAGCAGCTTCGCGGGGCCAAACACAGAAGTCTTC. The full variable domain, completed using reference TRBV3 and TRBJ1-1, is GPKVLQIPSHQIIDMGQMVTLNCDPVSNHLYFYWYKQILGQQMEFLVNFYNGKVMEKSKLFKDQFSVERPDGSYFTLKIQPTALEDSAVYFCASSFAGPNTEVFFGKGTRLTVV.

This clone was seen a single time. Mouse gene names and germline throughout. Sequencing ends 1 residue short of the CDR3 end; the germline J gene provides the rest. V and J are TRBV26 and TRBJ2-1; TRBD1 or TRBD2 may be the D gene (5 bases each). The length of the CDR3 is 12 residues. With 2 bases removed from V and 6 bases from J, the gap between germline ends came to 5 bases. Germline values: CDR1 KGHPV, CDR2 FQNQEV (reference sequence). The CDR3 is CASSLGAAEQFF. The CDR3 DNA, read in part, is TGTGCCAGCAGTCTGGGGGCTGCTGAGCAGTTC.

Of note for this clone: Gene labels here are mouse ones. Coverage ceases 1 residue before the CDR3 finishes, and the germline J gene fills in the end. The chain combines TRBV3 with TRBJ1-2, with 9 nucleotides matching TRBD1. Germline assignment: CDR1 SNHLY and CDR2 FYNGKV (reference sequence). This CDR3 has 14 amino acids. The V gene end was trimmed by 1 base and the J gene end by 4 bases; junction bases not matched to a gene: 1. This chain's CDR3 is CASSLGDRASDYTF. The CDR3 bases that were read are TGTGCCAGCAGCTTAGGGGACAGGGCCTCCGACTACACC.

This clone was counted only a few times. Each gene name is a mouse one. The read halts 1 residue ahead of the CDR3 end, with the missing end drawn from the germline J gene. V gene TRBV13-3 combines with J gene TRBJ2-7; 11 nucleotides agree with TRBD1. The trim removed 6 bases at V and 7 bases at J, leaving 6 bases unmatched. From germline, CDR1 is NNHDY and CDR2 SYVADS. This CDR3 comprises 13 residues. The sequenced CDR3 bases are TGTGCCAGCACCCCGGACAGGGGGCGAGAACAGTAC. It is translated as CASTPDRGREQY. The whole CDR3 reads CASTPDRGREQYF.

As concerns this clone: The gene names here belong to mouse. The read terminates 1 residue ahead of where the CDR3 ends, so the germline J gene completes it. The chain is built from TRBV16 and TRBJ2-2, with 9 positions matching TRBD2. CDR1 SGHSA and CDR2 FRNQAP come from the germline V gene. This CDR3 has 16 amino acids. V trimming: 0 bases; J trimming: 4 bases; junction bases outside the gene matches: 3. The CDR3 bases that were read are TGTGCAAGCAGCTTAGATGGGGGGGCGACCACCGGGCAGCTCTAC. This codes for CASSLDGGATTGQLY. The complete CDR3 reads CASSLDGGATTGQLYF.

Only a few counts were recorded for this clone. The gene names here belong to mouse. The CDR3 end is not reached by the read, which stops 1 residue before it; the germline J gene fills it in. The rearrangement uses TRBV26 and TRBJ2-2; 7 positions match TRBD1. This CDR3 comprises 15 residues. Trimming cost V 6 bases and J 0 bases; bases outside gene matches: 4. Germline CDR1 reads KGHPV; CDR2 reads FQNQEV (reference sequence). The CDR3 sequence: CASSRDSPNTGQLYF. CDR3 bases read: TGTGCCAGCAGCCGGGACAGCCCAAACACCGGGCAGCTCTAC.

As for this clone: All gene names here are mouse names. The read falls 1 residue short of the CDR3 end, and the missing part is taken from the germline J gene. V and J are TRBV26 and TRBJ2-5; perhaps D is TRBD1 or TRBD2 (5 bases each). V was clipped by 2 bases and J by 2 bases, with 11 bases between them. The CDR3 contains 15 residues. Looked up from germline, CDR1 is KGHPV and CDR2 is FQNQEV (reference sequence). Partial CDR3 DNA: TGTGCCAGCAGTCTGGGGGGATTGGGCCAAGACACCCAGTAC. Translation gives CASSLGGLGQDTQY. In full, the CDR3 reads CASSLGGLGQDTQYF.

As for this clone: Gene names and germline match the mouse. The read falls 1 residue short of the CDR3 end, and the missing part is taken from the germline J gene. The chain links TRBV13-2 to TRBJ1-4; TRBD1 agrees at 8 bases. The ends lost 4 bases at V and 3 bases at J; junction bases unmatched: 2. Per the germline V gene, CDR1 is NNHNN and CDR2 is SYGAGS (reference sequence). The CDR3 has 14 amino acids. The sequenced CDR3 bases are TGTGCCAGCGGTCGGACAGGGACCAACGAAAGATTATTT. As protein: CASGRTGTNERLF. In full, the CDR3 reads CASGRTGTNERLFF.

In its sample, this clone was seen a few times. Gene names refer to mouse genes. The read terminates 1 residue ahead of where the CDR3 ends, so the germline J gene completes it. The rearrangement links TRBV3 to TRBJ2-2, with 9 bases that match TRBD1. The ends lost 3 bases at V and 0 bases at J; junction bases unmatched: 2. Looked up from germline, CDR1 is SNHLY and CDR2 is FYNGKV (reference sequence). The CDR3 is 16 residues long. The sequenced CDR3 bases are TGTGCCAGCAGCTTTACAGGGGGCTCAAACACCGGGCAGCTCTAC. It yields the protein CASSFTGGSNTGQLY. The full CDR3 sequence reads CASSFTGGSNTGQLYF.

Comment on this clone: The listed genes are named as in mouse. The sequenced fragment ends 1 residue before the CDR3 boundary, so the rest is inferred from the germline J gene. The chain recombines TRBV13-2 with TRBJ2-7, with D possibly being TRBD2 (6 bases). The CDR3 sequence is 12 residues long. Germline CDR1 reads NNHNN; CDR2 reads SYGAGS (reference sequence). V was pared by 3 bases and J by 4 bases, with 8 bases between. The sequenced CDR3 bases are TGTGCCAGCGGTGTGACTGGATATGAACAGTAC. Translating it yields CASGVTGYEQY. The complete CDR3 sequence is CASGVTGYEQYF.

In the case of this clone: Gene names are the mouse ones. The CDR3 sequence: CASSPDCGASNDQYF. The sequenced CDR3 bases are TGTGCCAGCTCGCCGGACTGCGGGGCTTCCAATGACCAGTAC. The chain has TRBV12-2 and TRBJ2-5, with a possible D match to TRBD2 (6 bases). The sequence runs out 1 residue before the end of the CDR3; the remainder is reconstructed from the germline J gene. This CDR3 has 15 amino acids. With 4 bases removed from V and 11 bases from J, the gap between germline ends came to 24 bases. Per the germline V gene, CDR1 is SGHLS and CDR2 is HYDKME.

This clone was found a few times. Germline and genes: mouse. The missing CDR3 end, 1 residue past where the read stops, is filled in from the germline J gene. The chain is built from TRBV20 and TRBJ1-3; D not certain. V lost 0 bases and J 0 bases, leaving 6 bases between the germline ends. The CDR3 extends over 14 amino acids. Looked up from germline, CDR1 is GFQATS and CDR2 is STVNSAI. The DNA read from the CDR3 is TGTGGTGCTAGGGATGGGGTTTCTGGAAATACGCTCTAT. Protein: CGARDGVSGNTLY. The full CDR3 protein reads CGARDGVSGNTLYF.

This clone is large (0.1 to 1%) within its sample. Mouse gene names and germline throughout. The CDR3 extends 1 residue past the end of the read, so its final part is completed from the germline J gene. This rearrangement joins TRBV5 to TRBJ1-4, with D perhaps matching TRBD1 (6 bases). CDR3 size: 15 residues. The germline V and J ends were trimmed by 1 base and 7 bases, with 13 bases remaining between them. The germline CDR1 and CDR2 sequences are LGHNA and YNLKQL (reference sequence). Partial CDR3 DNA: TGTGCCAGCAGCCAAGTCCAGGGGAGAGGCGAAAGATTATTT. Protein sequence: CASSQVQGRGERLF. The whole CDR3 protein is CASSQVQGRGERLFF.

This clone qualifies as large. The genes and germline here are from mouse. The sequenced fragment ends 1 residue before the CDR3 boundary, so the rest is inferred from the germline J gene. The chain links TRBV2 to TRBJ1-2; TRBD1 might be the D (5 bases). V was cut by 3 bases and J by 5 bases, with 10 bases left in between. The CDR3 consists of 13 residues. In germline, CDR1 is LGHNA, CDR2 YSYQKL. CDR3 in amino acids: CASSHSRGSDYTF. The part of the CDR3 DNA that was read is TGTGCCAGCAGCCATTCTAGGGGTTCCGACTACACC.

This clone was counted a single time. The gene symbols are mouse symbols. The read finishes 1 residue shy of the CDR3 end, and the germline J gene is used to complete it. This chain links TRBV24 with TRBJ2-4; TRBD2 matches 8 bases. Trimming removed 0 bases from V and 0 bases from J; junction bases left unmatched: 5. The CDR3 runs to 17 residues. Germline assignment: CDR1 KGHTA and CDR2 FRNEEI. The CDR3 is CASSLYSWGVSQNTLYF. CDR3 DNA, as far as it was read: TGTGCCAGCAGTCTGTATTCCTGGGGGGTTAGTCAAAACACCTTGTAC.

In its sample, this clone was seen a few times. The gene names here belong to mouse. The CDR3 end is not reached by the read, which stops 1 residue before it; the germline J gene fills it in. The chain combines TRBV17 with TRBJ2-5; a possible D gene is TRBD1 (6 bases). Trimming pared 2 bases from V and 2 bases from J, leaving 8 bases between. CDR1 is MNHDT, CDR2 YYDKIL, per germline. This CDR3 region has 14 residues. The sequenced CDR3 bases are TGTGCTAGCAGTAGAAGGGGGAGCCAAGACACCCAGTAC. This encodes CASSRRGSQDTQY. The whole CDR3 protein reads CASSRRGSQDTQYF.

A word on this clone: Gene labels here are mouse ones. With the read ending 1 residue before the CDR3 end, the germline J gene is used to fill in that end. The chain has TRBV26 and TRBJ2-4; D is undetermined. The CDR3 sequence is 14 residues long. The germline CDR1 and CDR2 sequences are KGHPV and FQNQEV (reference sequence). V lost 1 base and J lost 2, with 7 bases in between. The covered CDR3 bases are TGTGCCAGCAGTCTGTTGGGAATTCAAAACACCTTGTAC. The encoded protein is CASSLLGIQNTLY. The entire CDR3 is CASSLLGIQNTLYF.